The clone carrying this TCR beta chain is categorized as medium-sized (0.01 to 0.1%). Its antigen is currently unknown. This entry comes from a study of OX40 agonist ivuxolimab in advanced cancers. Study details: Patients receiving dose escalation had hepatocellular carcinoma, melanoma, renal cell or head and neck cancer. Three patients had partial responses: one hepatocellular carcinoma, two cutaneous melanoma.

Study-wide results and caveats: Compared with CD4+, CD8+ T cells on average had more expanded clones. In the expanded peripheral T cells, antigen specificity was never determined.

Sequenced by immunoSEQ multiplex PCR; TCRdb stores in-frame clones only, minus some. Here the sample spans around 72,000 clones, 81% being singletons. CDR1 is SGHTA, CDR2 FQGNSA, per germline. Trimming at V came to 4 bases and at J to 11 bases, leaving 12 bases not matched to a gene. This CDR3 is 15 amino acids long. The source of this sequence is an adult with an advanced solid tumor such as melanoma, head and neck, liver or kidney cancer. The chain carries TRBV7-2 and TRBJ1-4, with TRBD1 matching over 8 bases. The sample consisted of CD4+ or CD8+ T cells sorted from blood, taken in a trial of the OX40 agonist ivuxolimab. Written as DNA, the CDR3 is TGTGCCAGCAGCTCAAGTAGACAGGGGTCGCGGAAACTGTTTTTT. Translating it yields CASSSSRQGSRKLFF.